A selection of T cell receptor beta chains follows, all from one sample in a study of blood T cell repertoires in COVID-19. Here immunoSEQ multiplex PCR was the method, and the copy in TCRdb shows in-frame clones only, minus some. The data hold roughly 67,000 clones, with around 89% observed a single time. Sample: peripheral blood. The receptors derive from a woman in her fifties or sixties with acute or convalescent COVID-19. CDR3s include the opening cysteine and the closing phenylalanine or tryptophan. Fields, in order: V gene, D gene, clone size, J gene, CDR3 DNA, CDR3 protein. D genes are given only for firm matches. Not all rows give a size; the values are once, few, many and, for expanded clones, a class.

V: TRBV3-1/TRBV3-2
D: .
size: .
J: TRBJ1-6
DNA: TGTGCCAGCAGCTTCGGCCGTAGGGGTAATTCACCCCTCCACTTT
CDR3: CASSFGRRGNSPLHF

V: TRBV6-5
D: TRBD2
size: .
J: TRBJ2-3
DNA: TGTGCCAGCAGTATAAGGGGACTAGCAGATACGCAGTATTTT
CDR3: CASSIRGLADTQYF

V: TRBV7-2
D: TRBD2
size: .
J: TRBJ2-1
DNA: TGTGCCAGCAGCGACATAAGCGGGAGGGCCGGGAGGCAGTTCTTC
CDR3: CASSDISGRAGRQFF

V: TRBV29-1
D: TRBD1
size: .
J: TRBJ2-6
DNA: TGCAGCGTGGGGGGACAGGGGGTTTTTGCTGGGGCCAACGTCCTGACTTTC
CDR3: CSVGGQGVFAGANVLTF

V: TRBV7-9
D: TRBD1
size: once
J: TRBJ2-4
DNA: TGTGCCAGCAGCGGACAGGGCACCAAAAACATTCAGTACTTC
CDR3: CASSGQGTKNIQYF

V: TRBV5-1
D: .
size: .
J: TRBJ1-4
DNA: TGCGCCAGCAGCTTGAGAGGGCTAAATGAAAAACTGTTTTTT
CDR3: CASSLRGLNEKLFF

V: TRBV2
D: .
size: .
J: TRBJ1-2
DNA: TGTGCCAGCAGCGGACAGATTAACTATGGCTACACCTTC
CDR3: CASSGQINYGYTF

V: TRBV12-3/TRBV12-4
D: .
size: .
J: TRBJ1-4
DNA: TGTGCCAGCAGCTCCAGGGTTGAAAAACTGTTTTTT
CDR3: CASSSRVEKLFF

V: TRBV5-6
D: TRBD1
size: .
J: TRBJ1-1
DNA: TGTGCCAGCACTGCAGGGGGAATGTGGACTGAAGCTTTCTTT
CDR3: CASTAGGMWTEAFF

V: TRBV6-1
D: TRBD1
size: .
J: TRBJ1-6
DNA: TGTGCCAGCACCCTAACCGGGACAGATAATTCACCCCTCCACTTT
CDR3: CASTLTGTDNSPLHF

V: TRBV5-1
D: .
size: .
J: TRBJ2-3
DNA: TGCGCCAGCAGCTATGATTACGGGAGAAGCGCAGATACGCAGTATTTT
CDR3: CASSYDYGRSADTQYF

V: TRBV9
D: .
size: .
J: TRBJ2-1
DNA: TGTGCCAGCAGCGTAGAAGCGGGTTGGGCGAACAATGAGCAGTTCTTC
CDR3: CASSVEAGWANNEQFF

V: TRBV12-3/TRBV12-4
D: TRBD1
size: .
J: TRBJ1-2
DNA: TGTGCCAGCAGTCAGGGGGGTAACTATGGCTACACCTTC
CDR3: CASSQGGNYGYTF

V: TRBV7-6
D: .
size: .
J: TRBJ2-5
DNA: TGTGCCAGCAGCTTAGAATTCGGAGAGACCCAGTACTTC
CDR3: CASSLEFGETQYF

V: TRBV10-3
D: TRBD1
size: .
J: TRBJ1-1
DNA: TGTGCCATCCGCCCCCAGGGGGGTGGGGGGCGCACTGAAGCTTTCTTT
CDR3: CAIRPQGGGGRTEAFF

V: TRBV10-2
D: .
size: .
J: TRBJ1-6
DNA: TGCGCCAGCAGTCCGGACACTACCCCGGCGGGACTCCACTTT
CDR3: CASSPDTTPAGLHF

V: TRBV5-1
D: TRBD2
size: .
J: TRBJ2-5
DNA: TGCGCCAGCCGCCCTAGCGGGAGCAGGGAGACCCAGTACTTC
CDR3: CASRPSGSRETQYF

V: TRBV3-1/TRBV3-2
D: .
size: .
J: TRBJ2-5
DNA: TGTGCCAGCGGGCAGGGGGGCCAAGAGACCCAGTACTTC
CDR3: CASGQGGQETQYF

V: TRBV5-4
D: .
size: few
J: TRBJ2-1
DNA: TGTGCCAGCGGCGGGTTTAACAATGAGCAGTTCTTC
CDR3: CASGGFNNEQFF

V: TRBV3-1/TRBV3-2
D: TRBD2
size: .
J: TRBJ2-5
DNA: TGTGCCAGCAACTTAGCGGGGGCCGGGGAGACCCAGTACTTC
CDR3: CASNLAGAGETQYF

V: TRBV2
D: TRBD2
size: .
J: TRBJ2-2
DNA: TGTGCCAGCAAAGAGCGGGGGGGCCGGGTCACCGGGGAGCTGTTTTTT
CDR3: CASKERGGRVTGELFF

V: TRBV28
D: .
size: .
J: TRBJ2-5
DNA: TGTGCCAGCAGCGTGACTCGGGAGACCCAGTACTTC
CDR3: CASSVTRETQYF

V: TRBV7-2
D: TRBD1
size: once
J: TRBJ1-1
DNA: TGTGCCAGCAGCTTAAGGCAGGGGGGCACTGAAGCTTTCTTT
CDR3: CASSLRQGGTEAFF

V: TRBV5-5
D: .
size: .
J: TRBJ1-1
DNA: TGTGCCAGCAGCCCGATAGGGAGGGACACTGAAGCTTTCTTT
CDR3: CASSPIGRDTEAFF

V: TRBV11-2
D: .
size: once
J: TRBJ2-3
DNA: TGTGCCAGCAGCTTACGGGTAGGAGGGACTAGCACAGATACGCAGTATTTT
CDR3: CASSLRVGGTSTDTQYF

V: TRBV6-1
D: .
size: .
J: TRBJ1-1
DNA: TGTGCCAGCAGTGACCTAAATCAACGGTGGGGGGTGAACACTGAAGCTTTCTTT
CDR3: CASSDLNQRWGVNTEAFF

V: TRBV10-3
D: .
size: .
J: TRBJ1-2
DNA: TGTGCCATCGCCCGGCCCGCGAAAGGGGACTATGGCTACACCTTC
CDR3: CAIARPAKGDYGYTF

V: TRBV5-4
D: .
size: .
J: TRBJ1-1
DNA: TGTGCCAGCAGTCGAAGCGGGGGCCTGGACACTGAAGCTTTCTTT
CDR3: CASSRSGGLDTEAFF

V: TRBV6-5
D: TRBD2
size: .
J: TRBJ2-5
DNA: TGTGCCAGCAGTTCACTAGCGGGGGGACAAGAGACCCAGTACTTC
CDR3: CASSSLAGGQETQYF

V: TRBV6-5
D: .
size: .
J: TRBJ2-2
DNA: TGTGCCAGCAGTTACCTCTCGGACAGCTCCGGGGAGCTGTTTTTT
CDR3: CASSYLSDSSGELFF

V: TRBV5-1
D: .
size: .
J: TRBJ1-6
DNA: TGCGCCAGCAGCTTGAGGACAGAGGATTCACCCCTCCACTTT
CDR3: CASSLRTEDSPLHF

V: TRBV6-2/TRBV6-3
D: .
size: .
J: TRBJ2-5
DNA: TGTGCCAGCAGTGACCCCAGGAACCCGTGGACAACCGAAGGAGAGACCCAGTACTTC
CDR3: CASSDPRNPWTTEGETQYF

V: TRBV5-1
D: .
size: .
J: TRBJ1-2
DNA: TGCGCCAGCAGCTTGGCTGCGACAGTCTCTAACTATGGCTACACCTTC
CDR3: CASSLAATVSNYGYTF

V: TRBV15
D: .
size: .
J: TRBJ2-1
DNA: TGTGCCACCAGCAGAAGGGGGGGCGGCTACAATGAGCAGTTCTTC
CDR3: CATSRRGGGYNEQFF

V: TRBV18
D: TRBD1
size: .
J: TRBJ1-4
DNA: TGTGCCAGCTCACCGGGACAGGGGAATGAAAAACTGTTTTTT
CDR3: CASSPGQGNEKLFF

V: TRBV18
D: .
size: .
J: TRBJ1-1
DNA: TGTGCCAGCTCACCACAACTAGGCACTGAAGCTTTCTTT
CDR3: CASSPQLGTEAFF

V: TRBV6-2/TRBV6-3
D: .
size: .
J: TRBJ1-2
DNA: TGTGCCAGCAGTTATCCAGGGGCGCTGGATGGCTACACCTTC
CDR3: CASSYPGALDGYTF

V: TRBV2
D: TRBD1
size: .
J: TRBJ2-1
DNA: TGTGCCAGCACCGACAGGGGGTTAGTCTACAATGAGCAGTTCTTC
CDR3: CASTDRGLVYNEQFF

V: TRBV19
D: .
size: few
J: TRBJ1-2
DNA: TGTGCCAGTACCTCCCGATCGAGACTCTATGGCTACACCTTC
CDR3: CASTSRSRLYGYTF

V: TRBV5-4
D: .
size: .
J: TRBJ2-5
DNA: TGTGCCAGCAGCCAGACAGGGAGGGAGACCCAGTACTTC
CDR3: CASSQTGRETQYF

V: TRBV7-2
D: .
size: .
J: TRBJ1-3
DNA: TGTGCCAGCAGCTTACTCGGGGGGCAGGGGTCTGGAAACACCATATATTTT
CDR3: CASSLLGGQGSGNTIYF

V: TRBV28
D: .
size: .
J: TRBJ1-3
DNA: TGTGCCAGCAGTTTGGGGGATCGGGGGGACACCATATATTTT
CDR3: CASSLGDRGDTIYF

V: TRBV6-5
D: .
size: .
J: TRBJ1-1
DNA: TGTGCCAGCAGAGGGTCGGGGGGCACTGAAGCTTTCTTT
CDR3: CASRGSGGTEAFF

V: TRBV9
D: .
size: .
J: TRBJ1-4
DNA: TGTGCCAGCAGCCCCCGAGGGGGTACAACTAATGAAAAACTGTTTTTT
CDR3: CASSPRGGTTNEKLFF

V: TRBV4-2
D: TRBD2
size: few
J: TRBJ2-1
DNA: TGTGCCAGCAGCCTAACAAGCGGGAGAGGCTACAATGAGCAGTTCTTC
CDR3: CASSLTSGRGYNEQFF

V: TRBV28
D: .
size: .
J: TRBJ1-4
DNA: TGTGCCAGCAGTCAAACAGGAGCTTCCACTCTGGAAAAACTGTTTTTT
CDR3: CASSQTGASTLEKLFF

V: TRBV5-4
D: TRBD1
size: few
J: TRBJ1-3
DNA: TGTGCCAGCAGCTTGGGGACAGGGGTTGGAAACACCATATATTTT
CDR3: CASSLGTGVGNTIYF

V: TRBV27
D: .
size: .
J: TRBJ2-3
DNA: TGTGCCAGCAGTTTTGTCAGAACAGATACGCAGTATTTT
CDR3: CASSFVRTDTQYF

V: TRBV5-4
D: .
size: .
J: TRBJ2-3
DNA: TGTGCCAGCAGCTTCTACCCCGGGGGTGGGACAGATACGCAGTATTTT
CDR3: CASSFYPGGGTDTQYF

V: TRBV4-1
D: .
size: .
J: TRBJ1-2
DNA: TGCGCCAGCAGCCGCGGACAGCTGGACGTCTATGGCTACACCTTC
CDR3: CASSRGQLDVYGYTF

V: TRBV19
D: TRBD1
size: .
J: TRBJ1-2
DNA: TGTGCCACTACGGACAGGAACGGCTATGGCTACACCTTC
CDR3: CATTDRNGYGYTF

V: TRBV28
D: TRBD2
size: .
J: TRBJ2-5
DNA: TGTGCCAGCAGTTTATTCGGTACTAGCGGGACGGGAGAGACCCAGTACTTC
CDR3: CASSLFGTSGTGETQYF

V: TRBV18
D: TRBD1
size: .
J: TRBJ2-1
DNA: TGTGCCAGCTCACCTGACAGGGAAGAGCAGTTCTTC
CDR3: CASSPDREEQFF

V: TRBV28
D: TRBD1
size: .
J: TRBJ1-6
DNA: TGTGCCAGCAGTCAAGGGACAGGGGTGAACTCCTATAATTCACCCCTCCACTTT
CDR3: CASSQGTGVNSYNSPLHF

V: TRBV6-5
D: TRBD1
size: once
J: TRBJ1-1
DNA: TGTGCCAGCAGTTACACAAGGACAGGGCTTAACGCTGAAGCTTTCTTT
CDR3: CASSYTRTGLNAEAFF

V: TRBV6-6
D: TRBD1
size: .
J: TRBJ1-1
DNA: TGTGCCAGCAATAATTACAGGGGGCTGGGTGGCACTGAAGCTTTCTTT
CDR3: CASNNYRGLGGTEAFF

V: TRBV7-2
D: .
size: once
J: TRBJ1-2
DNA: TGTGCCAGCAGCTTAGACAGGAACGATGGCTACACCTTC
CDR3: CASSLDRNDGYTF

V: TRBV6-6
D: .
size: .
J: TRBJ1-5
DNA: TGTGCCAGCAGTTACTCGATCGGGGGTAGCAATCAGCCCCAGCATTTT
CDR3: CASSYSIGGSNQPQHF

V: TRBV27
D: .
size: few
J: TRBJ1-6
DNA: TGTGCCACCGCCGATAGCTCCTATAATTCACCCCTCCACTTT
CDR3: CATADSSYNSPLHF